This T cell receptor (beta chain) derives from a study of T cell responses to AZD1222 COVID-19 vaccine. Study results and limitations: Clonal diversity may have been underestimated in mostly white British donors. Baseline testing showed seropositivity in only a handful of AZD1222 recipients.

Note on this clone: No antigen is known for it.

Produced via immunoSEQ multiplex PCR; TCRdb's table is partial and in-frame only. The table lists about 140,000 clones, about 92% of them singletons. This sequence was found in an adult in good health. Material: peripheral blood, obtained on day 0 of MenACWY control vaccination.

CDR3 sequence reads: CASRGSAGYTIYF. For the CDR3, the DNA is TGTGCCAGCAGGGGCAGCGCGGGGTACACCATATATTTT. The J gene is TRBJ1-3, the V gene TRBV28; D not resolved. The V gene's germline CDR1 is MDHEN and CDR2 SYDVKM. V was trimmed by 6 bases and J by 8 bases, leaving 14 bases between them. CDR3 length equals 13 residues.